Below, 13 T cell receptor beta chains from the same sample are listed, as sequenced in a study of T cells after somatic rescue of genetic block. Method: immunoSEQ multiplex PCR; TCRdb's copy keeps in-frame clones and lacks some. The sample consists of 85,000 to 90,000 clones, 85% to 90% of them appearing once. The sample comprised peripheral blood mononuclear cells (PBMCs). The source of these receptors is a woman under 30.

The chain has TRBV7-8 and TRBJ2-7; the D gene is possibly TRBD2 (6 bases). Germline-derived CDR1 and CDR2 are SGHVS and FQNEAQ. The V and J ends lost 4 bases and 6 bases respectively, with 22 bases between them. The CDR3 contains 16 residues. The CDR3 nucleotides read TGTGCCAGCAGCTCCGGGGATTGGGGACTCTCCGGCGAGCAGTACTTC. It is translated as CASSSGDWGLSGEQYF.

The chain combines TRBV7-9 with TRBJ2-1; possible D gene TRBD1, 6 bases. CDR1 SEHNR and CDR2 FQNEAQ come from the germline V gene (reference sequence). The CDR3 is 18 residues long. The V end was cut by 0 bases, the J end by 6 bases, with 21 bases between. The CDR3 DNA reads TGTGCCAGCAGCTTAGCGCCCCCTGGGCAGGGGAGACCCAATGAGCAGTTCTTC. Protein sequence: CASSLAPPGQGRPNEQFF.

The chain links TRBV19 to TRBJ2-7, with D uncertain. The V and J ends lost 3 bases and 0 bases respectively, with 9 bases between them. This CDR3 is 14 amino acids long. Germline CDR1 reads LNHDA; CDR2 reads SQIVND (reference sequence). The CDR3 region is CASSIDFSSYEQYF. The CDR3 nucleotides read TGTGCCAGTAGTATCGACTTCAGCTCCTACGAGCAGTACTTC.

This chain links TRBV5-5 with TRBJ2-5; tentative D call: TRBD1 (6 bases). CDR1 is SGHKS and CDR2 is YYEKEE in the germline V gene (reference sequence). V was cut by 1 base and J by 0 bases, with 16 bases left in between. This CDR3 comprises 17 residues. The DNA of the CDR3 is TGTGCCAGCAGCTTGATCAGGGGAAATCCTAACCAAGAGACCCAGTACTTC. Residues: CASSLIRGNPNQETQYF.

The rearrangement joins TRBV6-5 to TRBJ1-2; D is uncertain. This CDR3 has 13 residues. Trimming pared 2 bases from V and 4 bases from J, leaving 8 bases between. Per the germline V gene, CDR1 is MNHEY and CDR2 is SVGAGI. The CDR3 coding sequence is TGTGCCAGCAGTTACGGGGTAGCCTATGGCTACACCTTC. Its translation: CASSYGVAYGYTF.

The chain has TRBV6-1 and TRBJ1-1, with no clear D. The germline V gene encodes CDR1 MNHNS and CDR2 SASEGT. V shed 4 bases and J shed 1 base, with 7 bases lying between them. The CDR3 spans 13 residues. The CDR3: CASSGRGNTEAFF. The CDR3 nucleotides read TGTGCCAGCAGTGGGCGGGGGAACACTGAAGCTTTCTTT.

The chain has TRBV28 and TRBJ1-4; tentatively, D is TRBD1 (5 bases). V lost 3 bases to trimming and J lost 5 bases, with 10 bases between them. Germline V gene lookup returns CDR1 MDHEN and CDR2 SYDVKM. This CDR3 comprises 14 residues. As DNA, the CDR3 is TGTGCCAGCAGTTTGGGGGGGAGAAATGAAAAACTGTTTTTT. It yields the protein CASSLGGRNEKLFF.

The rearrangement links TRBV9 to TRBJ2-6; D remains ambiguous. This CDR3 region has 17 residues. Germline CDR1 reads SGDLS; CDR2 reads YYNGEE. Trimming cost V 2 bases and J 0 bases, with 12 bases left between them. The chain's CDR3 is CASSVRPDISGANVLTF. The CDR3 nucleotides are TGTGCCAGCAGCGTCCGCCCCGACATCTCTGGGGCCAACGTCCTGACTTTC.

The rearrangement uses TRBV7-9 and TRBJ1-5; no clear D gene. V lost 5 bases and J 5 bases, leaving 10 bases between the germline ends. CDR1 and CDR2 from the germline V gene are SEHNR and FQNEAQ (reference sequence). The length of the CDR3 is 13 residues. CDR3 in DNA: TGTGCCAGCAGCCGGGAAAGTCATCAGCCCCAGCATTTT. It yields the protein CASSRESHQPQHF.

The chain recombines TRBV28 with TRBJ2-1; D perhaps matches TRBD2 (5 bases). In germline, CDR1 is MDHEN, CDR2 SYDVKM. The CDR3 has 15 amino acids. V was clipped by 5 bases and J by 10 bases, with 21 bases between them. Written as DNA, the CDR3 is TGTGCCAGCAGTCCGGGCTCCCTATTAGCGTCCGAGCAGTTCTTC. Protein: CASSPGSLLASEQFF.

V and J are TRBV7-9 and TRBJ1-5; D is possibly TRBD1 (6 bases). The CDR3 loop spans 15 amino acids. The germline V and J ends were trimmed by 6 bases and 5 bases, with 17 bases remaining between them. The germline gives CDR1 SEHNR, CDR2 FQNEAQ (reference sequence). In DNA, the CDR3 is TGTGCCAGCAGGTCAGCTCGAGGGGGGGATCAGCCCCAGCATTTT. Protein: CASRSARGGDQPQHF.

J is TRBJ2-7 and V is TRBV4-2; D is uncertain. CDR1 LGHNA and CDR2 YNFKEQ come from the germline V gene. The CDR3 totals 12 residues. V was cut by 8 bases and J by 4 bases, with 12 bases left in between. The CDR3: CASGVLGYEQYF. The CDR3 DNA reads as TGTGCCAGCGGCGTTTTGGGTTACGAGCAGTACTTC.

The chain recombines TRBV27 with TRBJ1-1; D is ambiguous. This CDR3 is built from 14 residues. Trimming pared 4 bases from V and 3 bases from J, leaving 12 bases between. Looked up from germline, CDR1 is MNHEY and CDR2 is SMNVEV (reference sequence). The CDR3 DNA is TGTGCCAGCAGTTCCACCGGGTCTCACACTGAAGCTTTCTTT. Its protein is CASSSTGSHTEAFF.